Ten or more counts support the clone carrying this T cell receptor (beta chain). Its antigen is still unknown. This specimen comes from a study of CD8 T cells in ankylosing spondylitis. Notes on the study in general: From matched ankylosing spondylitis synovial fluid, disease-linked clones were reportedly recovered at significantly enriched levels.

Germline V gives CDR1 SGHRS, CDR2 YFSETQ. CDR3 length equals 14 residues. V dropped 5 bases and J dropped 0 bases, with 9 bases sitting between them. In TCRdb, the 5' RACE reads were re-called with MiXCR into one record per CDR3 protein. The sample has some 130,000 distinct CDR3 sequences; approximately 7.4% are singletons. The sequenced sample was blood, either unsorted or a sorted T cell fraction (not recorded which). The chain combines TRBV5-1 with TRBJ1-3; D unresolved. The receptor was isolated from a female donor with ankylosing spondylitis or in good health (not recorded which). For the CDR3, the DNA is TGCGCCAGCAGGATAAGTGGCTCTGGAAACACCATATATTTT. It encodes CASRISGSGNTIYF.